The 28 T cell receptor beta chains listed next were all sequenced from one sample in a study of blood T cell repertoires in COVID-19. Some clones are missing from TCRdb's copy, which holds only in-frame ones; the method was immunoSEQ multiplex PCR. There are roughly 180,000 clones in the sample; approximately 87% occur only once, and around 21% lies in the top ten. Sequencing input: peripheral blood. These receptors were obtained from a man aged 70 or older with active or convalescent COVID-19.

V gene TRBV7-2 combines with J gene TRBJ1-5; perhaps TRBD1 as D (5 bases). The germline V gene has CDR1 SGHTA and CDR2 FQGNSA. The germline V and J ends were trimmed by 1 base and 2 bases, with 9 bases remaining between them. The CDR3 sequence is 15 residues long. For the CDR3, the DNA is TGTGCCAGCAGCTTAGACGGAGGGGGCAATCAGCCCCAGCATTTT. Translated: CASSLDGGGNQPQHF.

The V call is TRBV4-3, the J call TRBJ2-2, with TRBD1 as a possible D gene (5 bases). CDR3 size: 16 residues. Germline V gene lookup returns CDR1 LGHNA and CDR2 YSLEER. Trimming left V 1 base short and J 7 bases short, with 16 bases between. CDR3 sequence: CASSQAATATDGELFF. DNA for the CDR3: TGCGCCAGCAGCCAAGCCGCGACAGCGACGGACGGGGAGCTGTTTTTT.

The chain carries TRBV18 and TRBJ1-1; 9 nucleotides align to TRBD1. CDR1 is KGHSH and CDR2 is LQKENI in the germline V gene. The V segment lost 4 bases and the J segment 5 bases; nucleotides outside the gene matches: 5. The CDR3 is 14 amino acids. The chain's CDR3 is CASSRDRARTEAFF. CDR3 in DNA: TGTGCCAGCTCACGGGACAGGGCGAGGACTGAAGCTTTCTTT.

The chain joins TRBV6-4 to TRBJ2-2; D uncertain. The germline V gene has CDR1 MRHNA and CDR2 SNTAGT. The CDR3 covers 13 residues. V lost 4 bases and J lost 7, with 10 bases in between. CDR3 region: CASSASRVGELFF. CDR3 in DNA: TGTGCCAGCAGTGCTAGTCGTGTCGGGGAGCTGTTTTTT.

The chain uses TRBV7-2 and TRBJ1-6; 10 bases are shared with TRBD1. V dropped 6 bases and J dropped 9; count of bases not matched to a gene: 8. The V gene's germline CDR1 is SGHTA and CDR2 FQGNSA. There are 15 residues in the CDR3. The CDR3: CASRSPGQGFSPLHF. CDR3 bases: TGTGCCAGCAGATCCCCGGGACAGGGGTTTTCACCCCTCCACTTT.

V gene TRBV5-1 combines with J gene TRBJ2-1; 13 nucleotides align to TRBD2. The CDR3 runs to 17 residues. J gave up 0 bases and V 5 bases, and 5 bases lay outside the gene matches. Germline CDR1 is SGHRS and CDR2 is YFSETQ. Written as DNA, the CDR3 is TGCGCCAGCAGTGGGGGACTAGCGGGATCCTCCTACAATGAGCAGTTCTTC. This encodes CASSGGLAGSSYNEQFF.

J is TRBJ1-2 and V is TRBV7-8; D not certain. Germline CDR1 reads SGHVS; CDR2 reads FQNEAQ. This CDR3 is built from 14 residues. V dropped 3 bases and J dropped 8 bases, with 16 bases sitting between them. CDR3 nucleotide sequence: TGTGCCAGCAGCTTCGGACGTTCAAGAGGGGGCTACACCTTC. It is translated as CASSFGRSRGGYTF.

The V call is TRBV19, the J call TRBJ1-2; 8 nucleotides match TRBD1. Germline V gene sequence: CDR1 LNHDA, CDR2 SQIVND (reference sequence). V gave up 5 bases and J gave up 4 bases; unmatched junction bases: 9. The length of the CDR3 is 15 residues. CDR3 sequence reads: CASSPWGQEIYGYTF. CDR3 coding DNA: TGTGCCAGTAGTCCATGGGGACAGGAAATCTATGGCTACACCTTC.

The chain joins TRBV7-2 to TRBJ2-5; 8 bases are shared with TRBD1. Germline CDR1 and CDR2: SGHTA and FQGNSA. The CDR3 length is 13 residues. Losses at the gene ends were 2 bases for V and 4 bases for J; bases not matched to a gene: 0. CDR3 residues: CASSLTGGETQYF. The CDR3 DNA reads as TGTGCCAGCAGCTTAACAGGGGGAGAGACCCAGTACTTC. The whole variable domain, filled in from reference TRBV7-2 and TRBJ2-5, reads GAGVSQSPSNKVTEKGKDVELRCDPISGHTALYWYRQSLGQGLEFLIYFQGNSAPDKSGLPSDRFSAERTGGSVSTLTIQRTQQEDSAVYLCASSLTGGETQYFGPGTRLLVL.

J is TRBJ1-2 and V is TRBV5-1; the match to TRBD1 covers 7 bases. The CDR3 totals 15 residues. With V trimmed by 3 bases and J by 2 bases, 7 bases remained unmatched. Germline-derived CDR1 and CDR2 are SGHRS and YFSETQ. CDR3 DNA: TGCGCCAGCAGCTCCGCGGGGACAGAGAACTATGGCTACACCTTC. It encodes CASSSAGTENYGYTF. Complete variable domain (other parts from reference TRBV5-1 and TRBJ1-2): KAGVTQTPRYLIKTRGQQVTLSCSPISGHRSVSWYQQTPGQGLQFLFEYFSETQRNKGNFPGRFSGRQFSNSRSEMNVSTLELGDSALYLCASSSAGTENYGYTFGSGTRLTVV.

This clone appeared many times. The chain recombines TRBV24-1 with TRBJ2-7; TRBD2 matches at 7 bases. Unmatched junction bases numbered 4, after V lost 3 bases and J lost 6 bases. This CDR3 is 13 amino acids long. The germline gives CDR1 KGHDR, CDR2 SFDVKD. CDR3 sequence (DNA): TGTGCCACCAGTGATCGACTAGCCGGCGAGCAGTACTTC. This codes for CATSDRLAGEQYF.

V gene TRBV6-4 combines with J gene TRBJ2-1, with 12 bases identical to TRBD2. Germline CDR1 and CDR2: MRHNA and SNTAGT. The CDR3 consists of 15 residues. V gave up 8 bases and J gave up 7 bases; unmatched junction bases: 9. CDR3 protein: CASQASGGASNEQFF. In nucleotides, the CDR3 is TGTGCCAGCCAAGCTAGCGGGGGGGCGAGTAATGAGCAGTTCTTC.

The rearrangement joins TRBV6-1 to TRBJ2-1; D is perhaps TRBD1 (6 bases). Germline CDR1 is MNHNS and CDR2 is SASEGT. This CDR3 has 15 amino acids. V lost 2 bases to trimming and J lost 4 bases, with 12 bases between them. The DNA of the CDR3 is TGTGCCAGCAGTGAATTGGGGGCTATGTACAATGAGCAGTTCTTC. It codes for CASSELGAMYNEQFF.

This sequence joins TRBV19 and TRBJ1-1; the match to TRBD1 covers 11 bases. Looked up from germline, CDR1 is LNHDA and CDR2 is SQIVND (reference sequence). The CDR3 length is 15 residues. J lost 11 bases, V lost 6 bases, and 14 bases had no gene match. This chain's CDR3 is CASSPKPGQGAVAFF. The CDR3 DNA sequence: TGTGCCAGTAGCCCTAAGCCCGGACAGGGGGCGGTCGCTTTCTTT.

This sequence joins TRBV4-3 and TRBJ1-4; D is ambiguous. V was trimmed by 0 bases and J by 4 bases, leaving 6 bases between them. This CDR3 comprises 14 residues. Germline values: CDR1 LGHNA, CDR2 YSLEER. The CDR3 nucleotides read TGCGCCAGCAGCCAAGACGTCTATAATGAAAAACTGTTTTTT. Encoded protein: CASSQDVYNEKLFF.

CDR3 residues: CASTGDRRNSPLHF. The CDR3, as DNA: TGTGCCAGTACCGGGGACAGGAGGAATTCACCCCTCCACTTT. The chain combines TRBV19 with TRBJ1-6; 8 positions match TRBD1. CDR3 length: 14 amino acids. J was trimmed by 7 bases and V by 7 bases; bases with no gene match: 6. Germline lookup yields CDR1 LNHDA and CDR2 SQIVND (reference sequence). Looking up the rest from reference TRBV19 and TRBJ1-6 gives the full variable domain: DGGITQSPKYLFRKEGQNVTLSCEQNLNHDAMYWYRQDPGQGLRLIYYSQIVNDFQKGDIAEGYSVSREKKESFPLTVTSAQKNPTAFYLCASTGDRRNSPLHFGNGTRLTVT.

The chain carries TRBV9 and TRBJ1-1; TRBD1 agrees at 7 bases. The germline gives CDR1 SGDLS, CDR2 YYNGEE. The length of the CDR3 is 14 residues. J lost 3 bases, V lost 4 bases, and 6 bases had no gene match. The CDR3 spells CASSPRGSYTEAFF. The CDR3 coding sequence is TGTGCCAGCAGCCCCAGGGGGTCGTACACTGAAGCTTTCTTT.

This chain joins TRBV20-1 and TRBJ1-2; TRBD1 is a possible D gene (6 bases). The V end was cut by 6 bases, the J end by 7 bases, with 9 bases between. The germline CDR1 and CDR2 sequences are DFQATT and SNEGSKA (reference sequence). CDR3 length equals 10 residues. CDR3: CSASDSGYTF. The CDR3 DNA sequence: TGCAGTGCCTCGGACAGTGGCTACACCTTC.

The chain couples TRBV7-8 to TRBJ1-5; D gene unclear. Germline loops: CDR1 SGHVS, CDR2 FQNEAQ. The V end lost 1 base, the J end lost 6 bases, and 7 bases lay between the germline ends. The CDR3 loop spans 13 amino acids. The CDR3 here is CASSLEEGQPQHF. The CDR3 DNA reads as TGTGCCAGCAGCTTAGAAGAGGGTCAGCCCCAGCATTTT.

The gene calls are TRBV19 and TRBJ2-2, with 10 nucleotides matching TRBD1. Trimming removed 7 bases from V and 7 bases from J; junction bases left unmatched: 12. CDR1 is LNHDA, CDR2 SQIVND, per germline (reference sequence). The CDR3 length is 16 residues. The CDR3 region has the DNA TGTGCCAGTACCCGATTTGGGACAGGGGACCGCGGGGAGCTGTTTTTT. Encoded protein: CASTRFGTGDRGELFF. Full variable domain (outside the CDR3, taken from reference TRBV19 and TRBJ2-2): DGGITQSPKYLFRKEGQNVTLSCEQNLNHDAMYWYRQDPGQGLRLIYYSQIVNDFQKGDIAEGYSVSREKKESFPLTVTSAQKNPTAFYLCASTRFGTGDRGELFFGEGSRLTVL.

The rearrangement links TRBV30 to TRBJ1-2; D remains unclear. Trimming took off 2 bases at V and 2 bases at J, with 9 bases between the two ends. CDR1 and CDR2 (germline): GTSNPN, SVGIG (reference sequence). There are 13 residues in the CDR3. DNA of the CDR3: TGTGCCTGGAGTTCGTCGGGGAACTATGGCTACACCTTC. This encodes CAWSSSGNYGYTF.

J is TRBJ1-2 and V is TRBV18; maybe TRBD1 (5 bases). Looked up from germline, CDR1 is KGHSH and CDR2 is LQKENI. This CDR3 contains 14 residues. The V gene lost 0 bases and the J gene lost 2 bases, with 7 bases spanning the gap. Here the CDR3 DNA reads TGTGCCAGCTCACCACCCCCAGGGAACTATGGCTACACCTTC. Translation: CASSPPPGNYGYTF.

The chain is built from TRBV18 and TRBJ1-5; D might be TRBD1 (5 bases). Per germline, CDR1 KGHSH and CDR2 LQKENI. The CDR3 has 17 residues. V was clipped by 3 bases and J by 0 bases, with 15 bases between them. CDR3: CASSPLPVGGSNQPQHF. The CDR3 nucleotides read TGTGCCAGCTCACCCCTACCGGTGGGGGGTAGCAATCAGCCCCAGCATTTT.

The rearrangement joins TRBV19 to TRBJ1-1; D gene uncertain. V was pared by 1 base and J by 1 base, with 7 bases between. Germline V gene data show CDR1 as LNHDA and CDR2 as SQIVND (reference sequence). The CDR3 is made up of 14 amino acids. The CDR3: CASSIARQNTEAFF. The CDR3, as DNA: TGTGCCAGTAGTATAGCGCGACAGAACACTGAAGCTTTCTTT.

This clone was seen only a few times. The chain is built from TRBV6-1 and TRBJ2-3; 8 bases fit TRBD1. The CDR3 has 18 amino acids. J lost 2 bases, V lost 4 bases, and 14 bases had no gene match. Germline loops: CDR1 MNHNS, CDR2 SASEGT. In DNA form, the CDR3 reads TGTGCCAGCAGTGTACGGGACAGGTCTTTTGGTTTCACAGATACGCAGTATTTT. Residues: CASSVRDRSFGFTDTQYF.

This clone was observed a handful of times. This chain connects TRBV5-1 to TRBJ2-2, with a tentative D call TRBD2 (5 bases). Trimming left V 1 base short and J 7 bases short, with 11 bases between. The CDR3 loop spans 14 amino acids. From germline, CDR1 is SGHRS and CDR2 YFSETQ. For the CDR3, the DNA is TGCGCCAGCAGCTTGTCGAGGGTATTCGGGGAGCTGTTTTTT. Residues: CASSLSRVFGELFF. Full variable domain (outside the CDR3, taken from reference TRBV5-1 and TRBJ2-2): KAGVTQTPRYLIKTRGQQVTLSCSPISGHRSVSWYQQTPGQGLQFLFEYFSETQRNKGNFPGRFSGRQFSNSRSEMNVSTLELGDSALYLCASSLSRVFGELFFGEGSRLTVL.

V gene TRBV4-3 combines with J gene TRBJ2-7, with D maybe TRBD2 (6 bases). The length of the CDR3 is 15 residues. V was pared by 0 bases and J by 5 bases, with 14 bases between. CDR1 is LGHNA, CDR2 YSLEER, per germline. This CDR3 reads CASSQDFLGLNEQYF. In DNA, the CDR3 is TGCGCCAGCAGCCAAGATTTCTTGGGACTCAACGAGCAGTACTTC.

The J gene is TRBJ2-1, the V gene TRBV2; 10 bases map to TRBD1. Trimming took 6 bases from V and 1 from J; bases not matched to a gene: 6. From germline, CDR1 is SNHLY and CDR2 FYNNEI. The CDR3 runs 16 residues. In DNA, the CDR3 is TGTGCCAGCAGACTCGACAGGGGGCGATCCTACAATGAGCAGTTCTTC. Residues: CASRLDRGRSYNEQFF. The full variable domain, rest sourced from reference TRBV2 and TRBJ2-1, is EPEVTQTPSHQVTQMGQEVILRCVPISNHLYFYWYRQILGQKVEFLVSFYNNEISEKSEIFDDQFSVERPDGSNFTLKIRSTKLEDSAMYFCASRLDRGRSYNEQFFGPGTRLTVL.